A single T cell receptor beta chain is shown here with its context. The CDR3 totals 14 residues. The germline gives CDR1 SNHLY, CDR2 FYNNEI. Germline trimming cut 6 bases from V and 6 bases from J; bases unmatched to any gene: 9. Adults between about 18 and 89 years of age took part from some 25 US areas. Cohort 3 donors counted as recovered after two negative PCRs, clearance, or resolved symptoms. This record comes from a study of blood T cell repertoires in COVID-19. In the study overall: There were acute and convalescent COVID-19 samples, and they came from the United States, Italy and Spain.

TCRdb keeps only in-frame clones here, not all; method: immunoSEQ multiplex PCR. Altogether over 200,000 clones are present, approximately 80% being singletons, with the ten largest covering approximately 8.7%. The gene calls are TRBV2 and TRBJ1-2; TRBD1 matches 8 bases. This sequence was found in a man in his forties who had recovered from COVID-19. The sequenced material came from PBMCs or T cells enriched from blood (not recorded which). In DNA form, the CDR3 reads TGTGCCAGCAGGCCTGGACAGGGAAGCGATGGCTACACCTTC. Protein product: CASRPGQGSDGYTF.